This T cell receptor beta chain was observed in a study of T cells in women clearing cervical HPV infection. On the study more broadly: Controls gave blood once infection was undetectable; cases at lesion identification.

Each participant carried one incident cervical HPV16 infection only. Data came from immunoSEQ multiplex PCR; TCRdb stores just in-frame clones and leaves some out. This table holds some 30,000 clones. Comments on this clone: Its target is not known. The read comes to an end 3 residues before the CDR3 does, leaving the germline J gene to fill in the end.

The V segment lost 7 bases and the J segment 7 bases; nucleotides outside the gene matches: 13. The CDR3 sequence is 16 residues long. CDR1 is SNHLY, CDR2 FYNNEI, per germline. Study-level results: CIN3+ cases had significantly higher TCR richness than controls; evenness did not differ.

This receptor was taken from a woman aged 18 to 75 with a cervical HPV16 infection that either progressed to CIN3+ or cleared (not recorded which). Sequencing was performed on blood buffy coat. The chain uses TRBV2 and TRBJ1-6, with 7 bases that match TRBD1. CDR3 protein: CASKPGQTRRNSPLHF. CDR3 DNA (partial): TGTGCCAGCAAACCGGGACAGACGAGACGCAATTCACCC.